The subject of this entry is one TCR beta chain. Its specificity is unknown. This table comes from immunoSEQ multiplex PCR, and its TCRdb copy is limited to in-frame clones, with some not included. The sample holds more than 95,000 clones, roughly nine tenths seen once. This sample was included in a study of PD-1 blockade in classical Hodgkin lymphoma. J gave up 5 bases and V 4 bases, and 2 bases lay outside the gene matches. Per the germline V gene, CDR1 is SGHRS and CDR2 is YFSETQ. The CDR3 runs to 15 residues. Study conclusions and caveats: Repertoires differed for reasons still undefined, possibly disease activity or prior therapy. Diminished baseline TCR diversity has been reported in newly diagnosed patients relative to healthy donors. Before treatment, complete responders showed about the same diversity as newly diagnosed patients.

Time point given: cycle 4 day 1 (C4D1), after less than seven weeks of nivolumab. All trial patients relapsed after autologous stem cell transplantation. This receptor was identified in a human donor with classical Hodgkin lymphoma. The chain links TRBV5-1 to TRBJ2-3, with 15 positions matching TRBD2. Sequencing used peripheral blood mononuclear cells (PBMCs), obtained before the fourth cycle of nivolumab. CDR3 bases: TGCGCCAGCAGCCTGGGACTAGCGGGAGGAGATACGCAGTATTTT. Translated, it gives CASSLGLAGGDTQYF.